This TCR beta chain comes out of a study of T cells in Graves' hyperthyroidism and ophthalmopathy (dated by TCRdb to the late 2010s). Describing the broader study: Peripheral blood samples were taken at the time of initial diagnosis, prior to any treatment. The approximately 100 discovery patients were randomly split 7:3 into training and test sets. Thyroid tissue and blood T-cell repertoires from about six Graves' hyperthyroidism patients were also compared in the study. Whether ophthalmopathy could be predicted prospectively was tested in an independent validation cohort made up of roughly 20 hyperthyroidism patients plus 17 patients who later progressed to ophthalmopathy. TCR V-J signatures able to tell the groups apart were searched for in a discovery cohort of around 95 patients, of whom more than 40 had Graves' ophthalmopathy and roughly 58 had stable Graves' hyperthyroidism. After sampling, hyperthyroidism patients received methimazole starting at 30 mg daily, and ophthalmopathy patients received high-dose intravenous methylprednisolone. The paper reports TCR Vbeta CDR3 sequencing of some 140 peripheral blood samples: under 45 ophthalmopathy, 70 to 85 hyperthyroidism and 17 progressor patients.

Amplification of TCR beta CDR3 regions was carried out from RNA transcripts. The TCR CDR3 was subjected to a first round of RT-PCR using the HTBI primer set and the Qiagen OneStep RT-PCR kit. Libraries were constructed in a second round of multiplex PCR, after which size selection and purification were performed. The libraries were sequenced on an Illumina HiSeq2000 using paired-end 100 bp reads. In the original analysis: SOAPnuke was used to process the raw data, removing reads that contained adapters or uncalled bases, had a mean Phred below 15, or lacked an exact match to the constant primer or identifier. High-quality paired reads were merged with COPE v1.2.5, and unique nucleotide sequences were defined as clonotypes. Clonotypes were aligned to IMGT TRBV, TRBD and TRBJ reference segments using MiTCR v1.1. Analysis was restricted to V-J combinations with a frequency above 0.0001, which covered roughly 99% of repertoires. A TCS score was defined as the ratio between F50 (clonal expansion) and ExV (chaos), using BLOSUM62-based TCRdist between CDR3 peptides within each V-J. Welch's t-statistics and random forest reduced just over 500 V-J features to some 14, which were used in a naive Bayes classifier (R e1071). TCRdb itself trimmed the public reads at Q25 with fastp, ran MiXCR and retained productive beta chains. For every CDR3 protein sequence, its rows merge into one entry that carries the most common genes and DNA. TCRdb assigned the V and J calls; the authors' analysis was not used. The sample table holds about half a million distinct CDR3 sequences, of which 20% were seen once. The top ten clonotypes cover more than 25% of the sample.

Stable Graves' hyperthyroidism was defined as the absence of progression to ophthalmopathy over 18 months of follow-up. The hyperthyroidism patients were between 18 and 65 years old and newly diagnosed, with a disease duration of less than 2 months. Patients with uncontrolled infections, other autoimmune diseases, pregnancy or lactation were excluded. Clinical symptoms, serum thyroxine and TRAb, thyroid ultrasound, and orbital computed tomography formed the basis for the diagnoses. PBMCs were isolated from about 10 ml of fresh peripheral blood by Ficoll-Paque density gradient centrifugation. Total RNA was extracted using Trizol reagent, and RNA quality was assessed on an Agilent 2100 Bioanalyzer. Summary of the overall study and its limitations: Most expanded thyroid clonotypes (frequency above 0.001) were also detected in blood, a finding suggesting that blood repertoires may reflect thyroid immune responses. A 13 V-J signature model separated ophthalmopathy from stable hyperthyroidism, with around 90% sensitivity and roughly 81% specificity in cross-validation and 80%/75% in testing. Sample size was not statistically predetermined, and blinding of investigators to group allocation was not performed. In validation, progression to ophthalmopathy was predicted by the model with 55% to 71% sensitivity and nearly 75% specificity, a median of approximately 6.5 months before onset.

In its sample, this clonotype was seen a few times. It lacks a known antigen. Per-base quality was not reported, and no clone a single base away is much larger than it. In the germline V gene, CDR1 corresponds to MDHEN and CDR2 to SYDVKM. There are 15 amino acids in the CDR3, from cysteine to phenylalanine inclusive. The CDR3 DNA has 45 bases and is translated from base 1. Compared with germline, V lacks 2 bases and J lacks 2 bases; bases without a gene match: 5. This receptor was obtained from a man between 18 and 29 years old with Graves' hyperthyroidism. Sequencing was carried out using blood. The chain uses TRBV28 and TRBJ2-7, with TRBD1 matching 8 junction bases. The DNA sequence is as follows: TGTGCCAGCAGTTTAGGCAGGGGGCGTCCCTACGAGCAGTACTTC. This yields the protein CASSLGRGRPYEQYF.